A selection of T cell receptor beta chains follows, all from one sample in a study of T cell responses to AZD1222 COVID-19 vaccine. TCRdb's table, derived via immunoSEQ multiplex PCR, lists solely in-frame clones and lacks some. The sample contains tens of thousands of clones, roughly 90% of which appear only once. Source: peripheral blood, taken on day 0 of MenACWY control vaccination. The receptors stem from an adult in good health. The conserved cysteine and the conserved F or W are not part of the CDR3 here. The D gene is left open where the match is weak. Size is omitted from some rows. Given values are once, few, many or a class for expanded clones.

ASSFPWARADTQY	TRBV5-4	TRBJ2-3	13	-	-
ASSLTGEDTQY	TRBV5-1	TRBJ2-3	11	-	-
ASSVNSGGAGDTQY	TRBV11-2	TRBJ2-3	14	TRBD2	-
ASSGYRGDTEAF	TRBV5-1	TRBJ1-1	12	TRBD1	-
ASSQSSWENEQF	TRBV23-1	TRBJ2-1	12	-	-
ASKPSNRNTGELF	TRBV2	TRBJ2-2	13	-	-
ASSQVRGEAF	TRBV4-3	TRBJ1-1	10	-	-
ASSLRTSAKDLY	TRBV5-1	TRBJ2-5	12	TRBD2	-
ASSLEPGPQF	TRBV7-3	TRBJ2-1	10	-	-
ASSPSGGRPH	TRBV9	TRBJ2-3	10	TRBD2	-
ASSLLPGQGAGGAF	TRBV14	TRBJ1-1	14	TRBD1	-
ASSQAGPISEKLF	TRBV3-1/TRBV3-2	TRBJ1-4	13	-	-
ASRRQGVNSYEQY	TRBV28	TRBJ2-7	13	TRBD1	-
ASSLARVRGYT	TRBV11-2	TRBJ1-2	11	-	-
ASSRGTGQNQPQH	TRBV5-8	TRBJ1-5	13	TRBD1	-
AWSAQPTSTDTQY	TRBV30	TRBJ2-3	13	-	-
ASSQVRSRKLF	TRBV4-3	TRBJ1-4	11	-	-
ASTPARSYEQY	TRBV19	TRBJ2-7	11	-	once
ASSYGQPTYEQY	TRBV5-6	TRBJ2-7	12	-	-
ASSLGRSRHEQY	TRBV5-5	TRBJ2-7	12	-	-
ASSLQSGGGQPQH	TRBV7-8	TRBJ1-5	13	-	-
ACYGVLDEQF	TRBV28	TRBJ2-1	10	-	-
ASSRTPAGSYNEQF	TRBV21-1	TRBJ2-1	14	-	-
ASSPGTTTEAF	TRBV7-9	TRBJ1-1	11	-	-
ASSEGVGGHQPQH	TRBV6-1	TRBJ1-5	13	-	-
ASSPDRNTYNEQF	TRBV5-4	TRBJ2-1	13	-	-
ASSLDRGNQPQH	TRBV7-2	TRBJ1-5	12	TRBD1	few
ASSPGGRATDTQY	TRBV13	TRBJ2-3	13	-	-
ASSSPGQSGGYT	TRBV28	TRBJ1-2	12	-	-
ASSYSYSNQPQH	TRBV6-6	TRBJ1-5	12	-	-
ASSLAGRASYEQY	TRBV27	TRBJ2-7	13	-	-
ASSPLPQGEEKLF	TRBV7-8	TRBJ1-4	13	-	-
ASSLSYEQY	TRBV7-6	TRBJ2-7	9	-	-
ASRTSGSSGELF	TRBV5-1	TRBJ2-2	12	TRBD2	-
ASSLQGARETQY	TRBV3-1/TRBV3-2	TRBJ2-5	12	TRBD1	-
ASSPDRGRNTEAF	TRBV4-3	TRBJ1-1	13	TRBD1	-
ASSRGSNSNQPQH	TRBV28	TRBJ1-5	13	-	-
ASRTRGYTGELF	TRBV19	TRBJ2-2	12	-	-
SATRDTQY	TRBV20-1	TRBJ2-3	8	-	-
ASSQQGDNYGYT	TRBV4-2	TRBJ1-2	12	TRBD1	-
ASSLRQETDTQY	TRBV14	TRBJ2-3	12	-	-
SVLIAYEQY	TRBV29-1	TRBJ2-7	9	-	-
ASTRDYGYT	TRBV5-6	TRBJ1-2	9	-	-
ASSPLAGGNEGQF	TRBV7-9	TRBJ2-1	13	TRBD2	-
ASRSSQRGADTQY	TRBV19	TRBJ2-3	13	-	-
ASSRPPGGSRTDTQY	TRBV11-2	TRBJ2-3	15	TRBD2	-